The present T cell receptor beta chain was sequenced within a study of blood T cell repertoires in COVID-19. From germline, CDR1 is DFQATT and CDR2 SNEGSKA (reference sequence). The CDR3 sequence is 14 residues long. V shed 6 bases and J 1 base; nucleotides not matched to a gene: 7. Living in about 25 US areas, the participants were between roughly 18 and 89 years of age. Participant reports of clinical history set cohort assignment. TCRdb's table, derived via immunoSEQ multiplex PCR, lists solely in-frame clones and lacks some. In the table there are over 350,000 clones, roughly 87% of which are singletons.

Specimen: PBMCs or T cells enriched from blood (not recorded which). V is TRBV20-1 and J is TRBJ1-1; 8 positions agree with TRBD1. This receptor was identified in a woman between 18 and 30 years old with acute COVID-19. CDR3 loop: CSASPGTGNTEAFF. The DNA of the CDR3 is TGCAGTGCAAGTCCCGGGACAGGGAACACTGAAGCTTTCTTT.